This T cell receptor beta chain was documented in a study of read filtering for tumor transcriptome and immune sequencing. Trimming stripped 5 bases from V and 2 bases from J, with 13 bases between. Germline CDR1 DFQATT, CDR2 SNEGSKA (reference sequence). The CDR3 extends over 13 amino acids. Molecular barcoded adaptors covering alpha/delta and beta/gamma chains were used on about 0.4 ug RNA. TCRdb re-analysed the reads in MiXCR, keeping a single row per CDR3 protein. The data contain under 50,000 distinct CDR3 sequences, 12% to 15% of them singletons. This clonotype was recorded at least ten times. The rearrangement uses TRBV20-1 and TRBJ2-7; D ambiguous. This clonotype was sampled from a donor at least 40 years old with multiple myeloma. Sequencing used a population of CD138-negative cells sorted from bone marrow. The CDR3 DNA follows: TGCAGTGCTCGACCTAGGGCCCCCTACGAGCAGTACTTC. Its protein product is CSARPRAPYEQYF.